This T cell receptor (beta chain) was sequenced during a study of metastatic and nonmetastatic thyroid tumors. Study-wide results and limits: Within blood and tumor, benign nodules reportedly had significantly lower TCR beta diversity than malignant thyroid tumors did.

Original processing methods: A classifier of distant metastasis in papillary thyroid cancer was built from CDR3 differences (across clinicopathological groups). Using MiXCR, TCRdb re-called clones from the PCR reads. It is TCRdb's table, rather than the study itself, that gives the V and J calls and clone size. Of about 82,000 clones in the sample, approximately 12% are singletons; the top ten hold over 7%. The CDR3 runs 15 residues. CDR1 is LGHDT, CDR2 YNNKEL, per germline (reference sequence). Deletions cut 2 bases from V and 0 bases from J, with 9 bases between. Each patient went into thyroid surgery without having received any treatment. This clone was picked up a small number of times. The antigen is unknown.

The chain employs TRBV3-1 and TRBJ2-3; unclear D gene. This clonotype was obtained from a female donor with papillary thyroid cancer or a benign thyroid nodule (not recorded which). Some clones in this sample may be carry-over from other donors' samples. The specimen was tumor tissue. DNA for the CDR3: TGTGCCAGCAGCCAATCTCCAACTAGCACAGATACGCAGTATTTT. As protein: CASSQSPTSTDTQYF.